The sequence of this T cell receptor beta chain was determined in a study of blood T cell repertoires in COVID-19. Study context: The origin of the acute and convalescent COVID-19 samples was the United States, Italy and Spain. In each case, the material was cDNA or gDNA derived from T cells, B-cell-depleted T cells, or PBMCs.

Authors' methods: Nucleated cell number was recorded as an estimate derived from reference gene primer amplification. Produced via immunoSEQ multiplex PCR; TCRdb's table is partial and in-frame only. The V and J calls and clone size were taken over from that table, and D and trimming were inferred from the DNA. The sample consists of roughly 400,000 clones, around 87% of them appearing once. The germline CDR1 and CDR2 sequences are KGHSH and LQKENI. This CDR3 has 16 amino acids. V was clipped by 2 bases and J by 3 bases, with 13 bases between them. Enrollment of patients from Seattle took place during active infection, with longitudinal follow-up.

The sequenced sample was peripheral blood. This receptor was obtained from a woman aged 60-75 years with COVID-19, enrolled during active disease. This sequence joins TRBV18 and TRBJ2-2, with TRBD2 as a possible D gene (7 bases). The CDR3 DNA follows: TGTGCCAGCTCACCAGGGGGGGCGCCGGACACCGGGGAGCTGTTTTTT. Encoded protein: CASSPGGAPDTGELFF.